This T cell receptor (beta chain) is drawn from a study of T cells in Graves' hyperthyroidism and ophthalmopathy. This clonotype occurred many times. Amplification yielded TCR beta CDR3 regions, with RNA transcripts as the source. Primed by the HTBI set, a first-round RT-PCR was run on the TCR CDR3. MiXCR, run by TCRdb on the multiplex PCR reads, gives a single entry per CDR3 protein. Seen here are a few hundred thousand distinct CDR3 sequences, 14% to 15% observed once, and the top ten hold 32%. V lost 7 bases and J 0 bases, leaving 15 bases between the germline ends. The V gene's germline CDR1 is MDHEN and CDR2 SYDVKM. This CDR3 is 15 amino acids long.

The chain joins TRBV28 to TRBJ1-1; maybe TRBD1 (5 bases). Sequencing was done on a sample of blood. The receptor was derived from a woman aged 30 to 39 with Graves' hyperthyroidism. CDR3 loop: CASTNSGRLNTEAFF. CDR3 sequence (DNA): TGTGCCAGCACCAACTCGGGACGGCTGAACACTGAAGCTTTCTTT.